Below, 5 T cell receptor beta chains from the same sample are listed, as sequenced in a study of shared T cell receptors in the human thymus. The table came from immunoSEQ multiplex PCR; TCRdb's copy has only in-frame clones and leaves some out. In the table there are fewer than 700,000 clones, 85% to 90% of which are singletons. These same records also appear under a second study, on human thymus T cells.

Source material: thymocytes. The receptors shown here come from a boy in the first two years of life with a congenital heart defect.

Here the CDR3 DNA reads TGTGCCAGCAGTCCGGTATCTAGCGGGAGAATCACAGATACGCAGTATTTT. Its protein product is CASSPVSSGRITDTQYF. The chain links TRBV27 to TRBJ2-3, with TRBD2 matching 10 bases. CDR3 length: 17 amino acids. V shed 5 bases, J shed 2 bases, and the junction held 10 bases outside the gene matches. Germline V lookup: CDR1 MNHEY, CDR2 SMNVEV (reference sequence).

CDR3 bases: TGTGCCAGCAGCCAAGAAACTGCGCGCCCCGAAAGAAAGACCCAGTACTTC. Encoded protein: CASSQETARPERKTQYF. The chain recombines TRBV14 with TRBJ2-5; D is ambiguous. CDR3 length: 17 residues. Per the germline V gene, CDR1 is SGHDN and CDR2 is FVKESK. Trimming left V 0 bases short and J 6 bases short, with 20 bases between.

This clone has only a few counts. CDR3 nucleotides: TGTGCCAGCTCGCCGAGGGGGCTCTCTGGAAACACCATATATTTT. This encodes CASSPRGLSGNTIYF. The V call is TRBV18, the J call TRBJ1-3; 7 bases are a match to TRBD1. The CDR3 totals 15 residues. After removal of 6 bases from V and 0 bases from J, the junction contained 5 bases not matched to a gene. Germline lookup yields CDR1 KGHSH and CDR2 LQKENI.

This chain uses TRBV28 with TRBJ2-7, with TRBD2 identical over 10 bases. CDR1 and CDR2 from the germline V gene are MDHEN and SYDVKM. CDR3 length equals 15 residues. V shed 6 bases and J 1 base; nucleotides not matched to a gene: 6. The chain's CDR3 is CASRWGLAPSYEQYF. CDR3 nucleotide sequence: TGTGCCAGCAGATGGGGACTAGCGCCTTCCTACGAGCAGTACTTC.

This clone was observed once. V and J are TRBV6-1 and TRBJ1-3; 9 nucleotides line up with TRBD1. Trimming at V came to 4 bases and at J to 2 bases, leaving 6 bases not matched to a gene. The CDR3 spans 16 residues. Germline V gene data show CDR1 as MNHNS and CDR2 as SASEGT. This CDR3 reads CASSASWDRAGNTIYF. CDR3 DNA: TGTGCCAGCAGTGCCTCCTGGGACAGGGCTGGAAACACCATATATTTT.